This TCR beta chain was recorded in a study of shared clonotypes between healthy human individuals. This clone was seen a single time. No antigen is known for it. Study-wide points: At large depth, rarefaction still showed sorted-subset sequencing to be incomplete.

All donors were healthy HIV-negative adults lacking recent acute infections or vaccinations. Germline V gene lookup returns CDR1 SNHLY and CDR2 FYNNEI. Trimming at V came to 9 bases and at J to 3 bases, leaving 6 bases not matched to a gene. CDR3 size: 13 residues. Profiled with immunoSEQ multiplex PCR; TCRdb holds only in-frame clones, not every one. The table has over 2 million clones, 85% to 95% seen once. Sample: naive CD4+ T cells from PBMCs. Subset of the sample: CD45RA+ positively selected. The receptor was derived from a man younger than 35 in good health. Some clones in this sample may be carry-over from other donors' samples. This sequence joins TRBV2 and TRBJ2-7; TRBD1 aligns across 9 bases. CDR3 residues: CASRQGGDYEQYF. The CDR3 nucleotides are TGTGCCAGTAGACAGGGGGGGGACTACGAGCAGTACTTC.